This T cell receptor beta chain was documented in a study of CD8+ T cells in alopecia areata (dated by TCRdb to 2017 to 2018). About the full investigation: Treated patients were enrolled in an open-label pilot trial of oral tofacitinib, 5 to 10 mg twice daily, for moderate-to-severe alopecia areata. Tofacitinib was given for 6 to 18 months, followed by 6 months of follow-up off drug to assess delayed response and recurrence. High-throughput TCRbeta sequencing was used to examine T cell clonal expansion in alopecia areata in both the C3H/HeJ mouse model and human patients. Scalp tissue and sorted CD4+ and CD8+ peripheral blood T cells from patchy and totalis/universalis alopecia areata patients and from healthy controls were covered by human TCRbeta sequencing. Biopsies were taken from tofacitinib-treated patients at baseline and at 4 and 24 weeks of treatment, and a later scalp biopsy was taken in several of the tofacitinib-treated patients. Scalp clonality was compared among normal scalp (n=4), patchy alopecia areata scalp (n=8), and alopecia totalis/universalis scalp (n=8). RNA was obtained with the PAXgene miRNA kit for fixed scalp, the miRNeasy kit for PBMCs, and the RNeasy kit for mouse skin. immunoSEQ multiplex PCR using 35 Vbeta forward primers and 13 Jbeta reverse primers was used to amplify TCRbeta CDR3 regions.

Library generation was performed with the immunoSEQ multiplex PCR assay. For TCR sequencing, RNA was extracted from every sample and reverse transcribed into cDNA to serve as template. SuperScript III was used for first-strand cDNA synthesis, primed with a 2:1 mix of oligo-dT and random hexamers. A synthetic immune receptor repertoire was used to measure amplification bias, and any remaining bias was corrected computationally. The source study handled its data this way. Raw reads were preprocessed to remove errors, and CDR3 was defined according to IMGT conventions as the region from the conserved cysteine to phenylalanine. To get clonality, Shannon entropy was normalized by log2 of the number of productive unique TCRs and the result was subtracted from 1. CD4 or CD8 identity of scalp clones was inferred by cross-referencing scalp TCRbeta sequences with sorted blood CD4 and CD8 repertoires. The table was pulled from immuneACCESS by TCRdb, which kept in-frame rearrangements only. Such tables lose some clones; where checked, under half of the loss comes from unresolved V genes, and the rest has no known cause. That table is the source of V, J and clone size, and D and trimming were worked out from the DNA. Across this sample there are roughly 130,000 clones, with roughly 61% seen only once. The ten largest clones represent 4.5% of the sample.

The CDR3 spans 13 residues, from the cysteine through the phenylalanine. The read is trimmed to its CDR3 DNA, 39 bases read in frame from base 1. V and J lose 5 bases and 3 bases, and a span of 8 bases separates them. CDR1 and CDR2, per the germline V gene, are SGHTA and FQGNSA. Explained via the paper, the time point label denotes: baseline before oral tofacitinib. From alopecia areata patients, peripheral blood was collected along with lesional scalp punch biopsies. After PBMCs were isolated by density centrifugation and stained for CD3, CD4 and CD8, a FACSAria was used to sort CD4+ and CD8+ T cells. Concerning this clone: It lacks a known antigen. Within one base of it there is no much larger clone, and no base qualities were kept.

Results the study describes overall, beyond this receptor: Unlike mouse skin, which is dominated by gammadelta T cells, normal human skin has resident alphabeta T cells that are also sequenced, and this complicates analysis of the scalp TCR repertoire. Shared TCR sequences between patients were less evident than in mice, which may be partly attributable to HLA diversity in the patient population. Higher clonality and more expanded CD8+ clones were observed in lesional scalp than in normal scalp, particularly in alopecia totalis/universalis, a finding suggestive of antigenic drive.

Recombination linked TRBV7-2 to TRBJ1-3; the D gene remains uncertain. The sample in question was CD4+ T cells sorted from blood, obtained at week 0. This clonotype originated in a human donor with alopecia areata. The nucleotide sequence is given as TGTGCCAGCAGCGTCGCAAATGGAAACACCATATATTTT. The translation is CASSVANGNTIYF.